This TCR beta chain was captured in a study of blood T cell repertoires in COVID-19. Across the whole study: Donors in the United States, Italy and Spain gave samples during acute or convalescent COVID-19. PBMCs, B-cell-depleted T cells, or T cells were the source of the cDNA or gDNA that made up the material.

Germline CDR1 is SGHAT and CDR2 is FQNNGV. The CDR3 is 13 amino acids. V lost 3 bases and J 4 bases, leaving 7 bases between the germline ends. Original data processing: Cell counts per sample came from amplifying reference gene primers. Only in-frame clones appear in the TCRdb table, and some are missing; sequencing was by immunoSEQ multiplex PCR. V, J and clone size are taken as reported in that table, and D and trimming were inferred from the DNA itself. The sample carries 200,000 to 250,000 clones, about 92% recorded once. V usage is TRBV11-2 and J usage is TRBJ1-5, with D unresolved. Sequencing was done on a sample of peripheral blood. This TCR was sampled from a man aged 25 to 40 with acute or convalescent COVID-19. DNA of the CDR3: TGTGCCAGCAGCTTGAACAGTAATCAGCCCCAGCATTTT. Amino acids: CASSLNSNQPQHF.